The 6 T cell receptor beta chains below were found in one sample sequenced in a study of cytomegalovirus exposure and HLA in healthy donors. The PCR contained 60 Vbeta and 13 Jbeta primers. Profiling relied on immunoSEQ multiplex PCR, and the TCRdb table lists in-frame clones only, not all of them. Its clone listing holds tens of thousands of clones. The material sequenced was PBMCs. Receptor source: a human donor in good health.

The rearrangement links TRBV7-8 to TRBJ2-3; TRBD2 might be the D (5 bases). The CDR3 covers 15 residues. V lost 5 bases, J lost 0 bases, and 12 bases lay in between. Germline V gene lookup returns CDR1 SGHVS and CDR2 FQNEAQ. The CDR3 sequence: CASSNRDLSTDTQYF. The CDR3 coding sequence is TGTGCCAGCAGCAACCGGGATCTAAGCACAGATACGCAGTATTTT.

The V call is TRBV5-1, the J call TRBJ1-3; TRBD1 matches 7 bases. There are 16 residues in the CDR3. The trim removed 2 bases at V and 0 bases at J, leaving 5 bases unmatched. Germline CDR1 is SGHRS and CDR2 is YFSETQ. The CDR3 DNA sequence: TGCGCCAGCAGCTTACTAGGGACAGCCTCTGGAAACACCATATATTTT. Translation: CASSLLGTASGNTIYF.

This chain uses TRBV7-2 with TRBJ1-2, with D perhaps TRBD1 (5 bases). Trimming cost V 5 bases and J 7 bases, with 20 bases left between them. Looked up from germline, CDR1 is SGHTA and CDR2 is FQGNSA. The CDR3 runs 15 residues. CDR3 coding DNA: TGTGCCAGCAGCCCCCGGGGGGGAGGGATCGGTGGCTACACCTTC. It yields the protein CASSPRGGGIGGYTF. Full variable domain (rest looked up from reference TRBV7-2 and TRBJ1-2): GAGVSQSPSNKVTEKGKDVELRCDPISGHTALYWYRQSLGQGLEFLIYFQGNSAPDKSGLPSDRFSAERTGGSVSTLTIQRTQQEDSAVYLCASSPRGGGIGGYTFGSGTRLTVV.

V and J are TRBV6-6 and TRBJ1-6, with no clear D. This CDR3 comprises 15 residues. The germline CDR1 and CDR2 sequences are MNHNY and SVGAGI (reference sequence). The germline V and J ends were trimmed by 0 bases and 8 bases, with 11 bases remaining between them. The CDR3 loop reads CASSYSPDNYSPLHF. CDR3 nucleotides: TGTGCCAGCAGTTACTCTCCAGACAACTATTCACCCCTCCACTTT.

The CDR3 sequence is CASSLSGGTRGDEQYF. CDR3 sequence (DNA): TGTGCCAGCAGTTTATCGGGTGGGACTAGGGGCGACGAGCAGTACTTC. V and J are TRBV27 and TRBJ2-7, with TRBD2 matching 8 bases. The CDR3 totals 16 residues. The ends lost 0 bases at V and 5 bases at J; junction bases unmatched: 9. From germline, CDR1 is MNHEY and CDR2 SMNVEV (reference sequence).

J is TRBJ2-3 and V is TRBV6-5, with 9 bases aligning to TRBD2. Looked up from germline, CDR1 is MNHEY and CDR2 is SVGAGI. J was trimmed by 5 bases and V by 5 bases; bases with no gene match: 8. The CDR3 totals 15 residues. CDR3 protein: CASSQGLAWEDTQYF. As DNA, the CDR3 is TGTGCCAGCAGTCAAGGACTAGCGTGGGAAGATACGCAGTATTTT.